This TCR beta chain was sequenced for a study of blood T cells in healthy people across ages (dated by TCRdb to the mid-2010s). In the study overall: Template switching captured roughly one uniquely barcoded TCR beta cDNA molecule per two T cells in model experiments. Donors were grouped into four age groups: young (average approximately 15 years), middle-aged (around 39), aged (approximately 67) and long-lived (about 82). Two additional independent replicas of 1 million unique cDNA reads from the same blood draw were analyzed for two donors (one aged 18 to 29 and one aged 80 or older). Age-related changes in TCR beta repertoire diversity were measured in the study by deep sequencing normalized with unique cDNA molecular identifiers. To avoid experimental bias, donors of different ages were spread randomly across the sequencing lanes.

The receptor library was made with 5' RACE. Sequencing took place on an Illumina HiSeq 2500. A second PCR of about 7 to 12 cycles was run with a J-beta primer mix and a sample-barcoded 5' primer. A unique molecular identifier was introduced onto each TCR beta cDNA molecule by a template-switch 5' adaptor carrying 12 random nucleotides. Each sample yielded at least 2.5 million CDR3-containing paired-end reads. First-strand cDNA synthesis was performed from all RNA using the Mint cDNA synthesis kit, with priming by a TRBC-specific oligonucleotide. Following uracil-DNA glycosylase treatment, all cDNA underwent a first 18-cycle PCR with the universal primers M1SS and BC2_uni_R. Concerning the study's data processing: For normalization, 1 million high-quality reads, each with a distinct molecular identifier, were randomly selected from each sample. Reads sharing molecular identifiers were discarded rather than binned into consensus sequences. MiTCR, run with a Q25 quality threshold and the strictest error-elimination algorithm, handled CDR3 identification, clonotype clustering and error correction. A nonparametric unseen species model using Euler transformation provided a lower-bound estimate of total TCR beta diversity. TCRdb cleaned the public reads at Q25 with fastp, built clones with MiXCR and kept in-frame beta chains. Every distinct CDR3 protein forms one entry, paired with its most common genes and DNA. These V and J calls originate from TCRdb's pipeline instead of the authors' own analysis. A total of about 1.5 million distinct CDR3 sequences appear in this sample, 35% to 45% of them only once. The top ten clones comprise about 4% of the sample.

To note about this clonotype: Its antigen is unknown. Per-base quality was not reported, and no clone a single base away is much larger than it.

Study-wide findings and limitations: Compared with the aged group, the long-lived group had more naive CD4+ T cells, fewer expanded clones and increased TCR diversity, suggesting age selection. The CMV infection status of donors was not known, potentially confounding age-related changes in expanded clonotypes. Estimates of total diversity based on one million sequenced T cells were regarded as lower bounds and as underestimates. As age increased, observed TCR beta diversity per million T cells dropped in a roughly linear way, and a significant reduction was already evident by age 40. The percentage of naive T cells measured by flow cytometry correlated strongly with observed TCR beta diversity. Bulk unsorted PBMC profiling prevented conclusive comparison of naive and antigen-experienced compartments.

Deletion took 4 bases off V and 9 bases off J, with a span of 13 bases between the germline ends. Based on the germline V gene, the CDR1 and CDR2 sequences are KGHSY and FQNENV. The CDR3 numbers 13 residues from cysteine through phenylalanine. The sequence is cut down to CDR3 DNA, 39 bases in frame from base 1. Systemically healthy Caucasian individuals from Russia, 35 to 50 in total and aged roughly 6 to 100 years, were included as donors. About 9.6 milliliters of peripheral blood were collected from each donor into EDTA-treated Vacutainer tubes. Ficoll-Paque density-gradient centrifugation was used to isolate PBMCs, with at least 7 million per sample. Trizol reagent was used to extract total RNA from the PBMCs, yielding at least 5.5 micrograms per sample. For every donor, flow cytometry on a PBMC aliquot measured the percentage of naive CD45RAhigh/CD27high T cells.

The receptor was derived from a woman between 18 and 29 years old in good health. Input material: blood. The chain was built from TRBV16 and TRBJ2-4, with the D segment possibly TRBD1 or TRBD2, each aligning over 5 bases. In nucleotide form, the sequence is TGTGCCAGCAGCCCAGGGACCCCGGGCATTCAGTACTTC. This is translated as CASSPGTPGIQYF. Here the CDR3 is joined to the reference TRBV16 and TRBJ2-4 genes, and the full variable domain is: GEEVAQTPKHLVRGEGQKAKLYCAPIKGHSYVFWYQQVLKNEFKFLISFQNENVFDETGMPKERFSAKCLPNSPCSLEIQATKLEDSAVYFCASSPGTPGIQYFGAGTRLSVL.